These 7 T cell receptor beta chains share one sample of origin, sequenced in a study of identical twins. Each CDR3 protein is one row after TCRdb ran MiXCR on the 5' RACE reads. The table shows 450,000 or so distinct CDR3 sequences, with roughly 26% occurring only once. The same data also contributed to another study, on T cells expressing NK-cell markers.

The sample comprised CD4+ T cells sorted from blood. The receptor source for this set is a woman between 18 and 29 years old in good health.

This clonotype was seen a few times. The J gene is TRBJ2-7, the V gene TRBV2, with D hard to call. CDR3 length equals 14 residues. Trimming took off 6 bases at V and 1 base at J, with 13 bases between the two ends. Germline loops: CDR1 SNHLY, CDR2 FYNNEI. CDR3: CASSVRWSSYEQYF. In DNA, the CDR3 is TGTGCCAGCAGCGTTCGATGGTCATCCTACGAGCAGTACTTC.

The J gene is TRBJ1-6, the V gene TRBV7-8; TRBD1 is a possible D gene (6 bases). The CDR3 spans 14 residues. V dropped 1 base and J dropped 8 bases, with 9 bases sitting between them. Germline values: CDR1 SGHVS, CDR2 FQNEAQ. CDR3 loop: CASSLEQGYSPLHF. CDR3 DNA sequence: TGTGCCAGCAGCTTAGAACAGGGATATTCACCCCTCCACTTT. Looking up the rest from reference TRBV7-8 and TRBJ1-6 gives the full variable domain: GAGVSQSPRYKVAKRGQDVALRCDPISGHVSLFWYQQALGQGPEFLTYFQNEAQLDKSGLPSDRFFAERPEGSVSTLKIQRTQQEDSAVYLCASSLEQGYSPLHFGNGTRLTVT.

This clonotype has more than one count but fewer than ten. The chain carries TRBV20-1 and TRBJ2-5; D is unresolved. The germline gives CDR1 DFQATT, CDR2 SNEGSKA (reference sequence). Trimming took off 2 bases at V and 5 bases at J, with 6 bases between the two ends. This CDR3 has 11 amino acids. This chain's CDR3 is CSARFGETQYF. The DNA of the CDR3 is TGCAGTGCTAGATTTGGGGAGACCCAGTACTTC.

The chain uses TRBV6-1 and TRBJ1-3, with TRBD1 identical over 11 bases. The CDR3 consists of 15 residues. Unmatched junction bases numbered 2, after V lost 6 bases and J lost 1 base. Germline V CDR1 and CDR2: MNHNS, SASEGT. CDR3 protein: CASRDRGRSGNTIYF. CDR3 sequence (DNA): TGTGCCAGCAGGGACAGGGGGCGATCTGGAAACACCATATATTTT.

The chain links TRBV29-1 to TRBJ2-7; D call uncertain. Trimming left V 3 bases short and J 2 bases short, with 14 bases between. The CDR3 loop spans 14 amino acids. From germline, CDR1 is SQVTM and CDR2 ANQGSEA. The CDR3 DNA follows: TGCAGCGTTGATGTTCAAGAGTTTCCCTACGAGCAGTACTTC. It yields the protein CSVDVQEFPYEQYF.

In this sample, this clonotype turned up a few times. The rearrangement joins TRBV10-3 to TRBJ1-3; no clear D gene. V was cut by 6 bases and J by 0 bases, with 6 bases left in between. Germline values: CDR1 ENHRY, CDR2 SYGVKD. The CDR3 runs 13 residues. The DNA for the CDR3 is TGTGCCATCAGAGCCGCCTCTGGAAACACCATATATTTT. It is translated as CAIRAASGNTIYF.

This chain joins TRBV15 and TRBJ1-1; D is unresolved. V was pared by 0 bases and J by 7 bases, with 12 bases between. This CDR3 spans 14 amino acids. In germline, CDR1 is LNHNV, CDR2 YYDKDF (reference sequence). This chain's CDR3 is CATSRDRERNEAFF. CDR3 DNA: TGTGCCACCAGCAGAGATCGGGAGAGGAATGAAGCTTTCTTT.